Given below is one T cell receptor (beta chain) in context. Its specificity is unknown. This record belongs to a study of identical twins. Points from the study as a whole: While abundant cord blood beta clonotypes carried fewer insertions, memory repertoires showed no such pattern. For out-of-frame beta sequences, excess twin sharing was weaker. It was possible that invariant MAIT and iNKT cells partly confounded the zero-insertion analyses.

Trimming shortened V by 3 bases and J by 2 bases, and 13 bases separated the two germline ends. The CDR3 consists of 15 residues. Germline CDR1 SGHAT, CDR2 FQNNGV. Every one of the donors was a healthy Caucasian. TCRdb recomputed calls from the 5' RACE reads with MiXCR, one row per CDR3 protein. The table records approximately 470,000 distinct CDR3 sequences, 13% to 15% of them present only once. The same sample was also used in a study of yellow fever vaccine responses in identical twins.

The rearrangement links TRBV11-2 to TRBJ2-5; no definite D call. The sample taken for sequencing was CD4+ T cells sorted from blood. The source of this sequence is a woman aged 18 to 35 in good health. The CDR3 coding sequence is TGTGCCAGCAGCTTGGGCCATCTCCTACAAGAGACCCAGTACTTC. Translated: CASSLGHLLQETQYF.